These 20 T cell receptor beta chains were all obtained from the same sample, sequenced in a study of cytomegalovirus exposure and HLA in healthy donors. 60 Vbeta and 13 Jbeta primers were used in PCR. Data came from immunoSEQ multiplex PCR; TCRdb stores just in-frame clones and leaves some out. Recorded for this sample: approximately 80,000 clones. Sequenced material: PBMCs. Receptors were obtained from a man aged 18-30 years in good health and CMV-seropositive.

The V and J genes are TRBV28 and TRBJ1-2, with TRBD1 identical over 7 bases. Germline assignment: CDR1 MDHEN and CDR2 SYDVKM. The CDR3 is made up of 12 amino acids. The junction had 2 bases not matched to a gene; V was cut back by 6 bases and J by 4 bases. In nucleotides, the CDR3 is TGTGCCAGCAGGCAGGGGGGCTATGGCTACACCTTC. Its translation: CASRQGGYGYTF.

The chain carries TRBV4-1 and TRBJ1-4, with TRBD1 matching 8 bases. V shed 4 bases and J 8 bases; nucleotides not matched to a gene: 6. The CDR3 is 14 amino acids. Germline assignment: CDR1 MGHRA and CDR2 YSYEKL. CDR3 loop: CASSPGTGGEKLFF. For the CDR3, the DNA is TGCGCCAGCAGCCCGGGGACAGGAGGGGAAAAACTGTTTTTT.

The CDR3 DNA reads as TGTGCCAGCAGCCGGGACAACTACAATGAGCAGTTCTTC. As protein: CASSRDNYNEQFF. This rearrangement joins TRBV6-4 to TRBJ2-1; tentatively, D is TRBD1 (6 bases). Germline V gene sequence: CDR1 MRHNA, CDR2 SNTAGT. The CDR3 loop spans 13 amino acids. V lost 6 bases and J lost 3, with 9 bases in between.

This chain links TRBV6-1 with TRBJ1-2, with TRBD1 matching 9 bases. V shed 8 bases and J 3 bases; nucleotides not matched to a gene: 4. Germline CDR1 and CDR2: MNHNS and SASEGT. CDR3 length equals 13 residues. The CDR3 here is CASLTGGYYGYTF. CDR3 sequence (DNA): TGTGCCAGCCTGACAGGGGGATACTATGGCTACACCTTC.

The chain combines TRBV18 with TRBJ2-5; 9 bases are a match to TRBD2. Germline CDR1 reads KGHSH; CDR2 reads LQKENI. The CDR3 runs to 16 residues. J gave up 3 bases and V 1 base, and 6 bases lay outside the gene matches. CDR3 sequence (DNA): TGTGCCAGCTCACCACGGGTCTTAGCGGGAGAAGAGACCCAGTACTTC. It encodes CASSPRVLAGEETQYF. Combining the CDR3 with reference TRBV18 and TRBJ2-5 gives the whole variable domain NAGVMQNPRHLVRRRGQEARLRCSPMKGHSHVYWYRQLPEEGLKFMVYLQKENIIDESGMPKERFSAEFPKEGPSILRIQQVVRGDSAAYFCASSPRVLAGEETQYFGPGTRLLVL.

The chain combines TRBV18 with TRBJ2-1; 13 positions match TRBD2. Per germline, CDR1 KGHSH and CDR2 LQKENI. This CDR3 region has 15 residues. V lost 6 bases, J lost 6 bases, and 5 bases stayed unmatched. CDR3 sequence (DNA): TGTGCCAGCTCGGGGACTAGCGGGATTTTCAATGAGCAGTTCTTC. Protein product: CASSGTSGIFNEQFF.

This chain links TRBV9 with TRBJ1-1; TRBD1 agrees at 8 bases. CDR3 length: 15 residues. V trimming: 3 bases; J trimming: 1 base; junction bases outside the gene matches: 5. Germline V lookup: CDR1 SGDLS, CDR2 YYNGEE. The chain's CDR3 is CASSGRTGPNTEAFF. The CDR3 DNA reads TGTGCCAGCAGCGGACGGACAGGGCCGAACACTGAAGCTTTCTTT.

The chain couples TRBV11-2 to TRBJ2-1; 7 bases are a match to TRBD2. Looked up from germline, CDR1 is SGHAT and CDR2 is FQNNGV. This CDR3 is built from 19 residues. With 10 bases clipped from V and 7 bases from J, the junction kept 28 bases outside the gene matches. The CDR3 is CATPPRIGASGLTSNEQFF. For the CDR3, the DNA is TGTGCCACCCCCCCTAGAATTGGGGCTAGCGGACTGACTTCTAATGAGCAGTTCTTC.

V is TRBV28 and J is TRBJ1-2; TRBD1 matches at 11 bases. V was pared by 7 bases and J by 4 bases, with 8 bases of the junction left unmatched. Germline assignment: CDR1 MDHEN and CDR2 SYDVKM. This CDR3 comprises 15 residues. For the CDR3, the DNA is TGTGCCAGCACCCGATTAGGACAGGGGGCCTATGGCTACACCTTC. Translation: CASTRLGQGAYGYTF.

The chain joins TRBV28 to TRBJ2-2, with TRBD2 as a possible D gene (6 bases). The germline V gene has CDR1 MDHEN and CDR2 SYDVKM. With 4 bases removed from V and 6 bases from J, the gap between germline ends came to 18 bases. The CDR3 runs 16 residues. The CDR3 DNA reads TGTGCCAGCAGTTCGGCGGGGCACTCCCTGTCCGGGGAGCTGTTTTTT. Its translation: CASSSAGHSLSGELFF.

This chain links TRBV28 with TRBJ1-1; 10 bases map to TRBD1. With V trimmed by 4 bases and J by 4 bases, 9 bases remained unmatched. Germline values: CDR1 MDHEN, CDR2 SYDVKM. The CDR3 covers 16 residues. The CDR3 sequence is CASSYDRGHVGTEAFF. The CDR3 DNA is TGTGCCAGCAGTTACGACAGGGGGCATGTCGGCACTGAAGCTTTCTTT.

The chain links TRBV9 to TRBJ1-2; perhaps TRBD1 as D (5 bases). CDR3 length equals 16 residues. The germline V gene has CDR1 SGDLS and CDR2 YYNGEE. V dropped 4 bases and J dropped 6 bases, with 22 bases sitting between them. The CDR3 DNA reads TGTGCCAGCAGCCCAACACCCGACAGTACAAACCATGGCTACACCTTC. It translates to CASSPTPDSTNHGYTF.

CDR3 amino acids: CATSNLLVTLGNEQFF. The CDR3 nucleotides read TGTGCCACCTCCAACCTTCTAGTAACCTTGGGCAATGAGCAGTTCTTC. This chain joins TRBV19 and TRBJ2-1; unclear D gene. Per the germline V gene, CDR1 is LNHDA and CDR2 is SQIVND (reference sequence). V was cut by 10 bases and J by 6 bases, with 25 bases left in between. The CDR3 is 16 amino acids.

The chain is built from TRBV11-3 and TRBJ2-1; 14 bases are a match to TRBD2. The CDR3 spans 15 residues. Germline V gene lookup returns CDR1 SGHNT and CDR2 YENEEA. V shed 3 bases and J 10 bases; nucleotides not matched to a gene: 5. In DNA form, the CDR3 reads TGTGCCAGCAGCTTCGGACTAGCGGGAGGTGGGGAGCAGTTCTTC. This codes for CASSFGLAGGGEQFF.

The chain combines TRBV29-1 with TRBJ1-1; 7 positions match TRBD1. This CDR3 has 15 amino acids. Per the germline V gene, CDR1 is SQVTM and CDR2 is ANQGSEA. V lost 3 bases, J lost 4 bases, and 11 bases stayed unmatched. The CDR3 spells CSVESGRQGFTEAFF. The CDR3 nucleotides read TGCAGCGTTGAGTCCGGTCGACAGGGATTCACTGAAGCTTTCTTT. Supplemented by reference TRBV29-1 and TRBJ1-1, the full variable domain reads SAVISQKPSRDICQRGTSLTIQCQVDSQVTMMFWYRQQPGQSLTLIATANQGSEATYESGFVIDKFPISRPNLTFSTLTVSNMSPEDSSIYLCSVESGRQGFTEAFFGQGTRLTVV.

The genes are TRBV9 and TRBJ2-1; D not resolved. Germline lookup yields CDR1 SGDLS and CDR2 YYNGEE. V was cut by 0 bases and J by 9 bases, with 10 bases left in between. The CDR3 is made up of 13 amino acids. The CDR3 region is CASSVEPRGEQFF. The CDR3 DNA follows: TGTGCCAGCAGCGTAGAGCCCAGAGGTGAGCAGTTCTTC.

The genes are TRBV18 and TRBJ2-3; D might be TRBD2 (5 bases). The CDR3 is made up of 15 amino acids. CDR1 is KGHSH and CDR2 is LQKENI in the germline V gene. V was trimmed by 6 bases and J by 1 base, leaving 14 bases between them. This CDR3 is CASSGSWGGTDTQYF. The CDR3 bases are TGTGCCAGCTCGGGGAGTTGGGGAGGCACAGATACGCAGTATTTT.

The gene calls are TRBV19 and TRBJ2-7; D perhaps matches TRBD1 (5 bases). Looked up from germline, CDR1 is LNHDA and CDR2 is SQIVND (reference sequence). The CDR3 contains 13 residues. V gave up 3 bases and J gave up 1 base, with 7 bases separating them. CDR3 protein: CASSIGHSYEQYF. As DNA, the CDR3 is TGTGCCAGTAGTATTGGACATTCCTACGAGCAGTACTTC.

In nucleotides, the CDR3 is TGTGCCAGTAGTATAGATCGGACAGACCTGAACACTGAAGCTTTCTTT. Protein product: CASSIDRTDLNTEAFF. The chain couples TRBV19 to TRBJ1-1, with D maybe TRBD1 (6 bases). The CDR3 length is 16 residues. V lost 0 bases, J lost 0 bases, and 11 bases lay in between. CDR1 and CDR2 from the germline V gene are LNHDA and SQIVND (reference sequence).

The chain has TRBV28 and TRBJ2-3; D remains ambiguous. In germline, CDR1 is MDHEN, CDR2 SYDVKM. This CDR3 is 13 amino acids long. The V gene lost 1 base and the J gene lost 1 base, with 3 bases spanning the gap. This chain's CDR3 is CASSLFGTDTQYF. In nucleotides, the CDR3 is TGTGCCAGCAGTTTATTCGGCACAGATACGCAGTATTTT.